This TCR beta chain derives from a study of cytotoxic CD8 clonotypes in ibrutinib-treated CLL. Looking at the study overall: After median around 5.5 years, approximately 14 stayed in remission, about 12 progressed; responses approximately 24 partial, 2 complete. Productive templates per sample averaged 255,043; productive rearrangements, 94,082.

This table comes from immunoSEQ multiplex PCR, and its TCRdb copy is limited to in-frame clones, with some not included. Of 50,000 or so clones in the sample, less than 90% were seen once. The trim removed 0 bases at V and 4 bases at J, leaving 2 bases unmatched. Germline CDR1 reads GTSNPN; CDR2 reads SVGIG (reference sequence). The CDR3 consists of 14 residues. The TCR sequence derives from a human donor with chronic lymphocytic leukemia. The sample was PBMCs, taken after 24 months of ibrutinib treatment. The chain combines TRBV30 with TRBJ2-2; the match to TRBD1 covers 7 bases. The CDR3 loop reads CAWSVQGSTGELFF. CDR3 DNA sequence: TGTGCCTGGAGTGTACAGGGGAGCACCGGGGAGCTGTTTTTT.